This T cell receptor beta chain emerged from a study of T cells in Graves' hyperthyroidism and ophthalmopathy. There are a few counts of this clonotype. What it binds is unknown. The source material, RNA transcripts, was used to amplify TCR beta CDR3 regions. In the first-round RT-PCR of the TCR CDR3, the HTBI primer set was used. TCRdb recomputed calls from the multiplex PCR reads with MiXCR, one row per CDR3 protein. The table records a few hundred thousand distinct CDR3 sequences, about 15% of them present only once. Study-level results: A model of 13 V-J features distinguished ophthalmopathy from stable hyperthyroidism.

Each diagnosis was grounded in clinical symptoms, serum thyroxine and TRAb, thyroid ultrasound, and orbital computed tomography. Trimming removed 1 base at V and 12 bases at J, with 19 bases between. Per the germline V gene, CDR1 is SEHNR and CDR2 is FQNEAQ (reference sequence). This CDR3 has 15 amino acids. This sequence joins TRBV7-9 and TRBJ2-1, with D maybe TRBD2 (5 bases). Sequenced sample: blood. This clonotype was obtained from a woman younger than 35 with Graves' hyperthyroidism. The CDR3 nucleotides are TGTGCCAGCAGCTTAGTGGGGTCTTCGGCTGCGGGGCAGTTCTTC. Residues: CASSLVGSSAAGQFF. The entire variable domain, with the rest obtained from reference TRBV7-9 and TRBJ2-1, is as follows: DTGVSQNPRHKITKRGQNVTFRCDPISEHNRLYWYRQTLGQGPEFLTYFQNEAQLEKSRLLSDRFSAERPKGSFSTLEIQRTEQGDSAMYLCASSLVGSSAAGQFFGPGTRLTVL.